This record covers a single T cell receptor (beta chain). Reanalyzing the 5' RACE reads, TCRdb keeps one entry per CDR3 protein, without DNA. This sample's table reports 150,000 to 180,000 distinct CDR3 sequences. This record belongs to a study of T cells expressing NK-cell markers. This CDR3 is 14 amino acids long. Germline CDR1 and CDR2: SGHVS and FQNEAQ. The J gene is TRBJ1-2, the V gene TRBV7-8; checking the TCRdb D call of TRBD1 is not possible without DNA. The source is a woman between 50 and 59 years old in good health. Sequenced material: blood T cells: a sorted CD56 or NKG2C T cell subset, CD4+ or CD8+ T cells, or bulk PBMC T cells (not recorded which). CDR3 loop: CASIPGPTSYGYTF.